The 14 T cell receptor beta chains presented below share a single source sample, sequenced in a study of CD4 and CD8 cells across lung adenocarcinoma regions. TCRdb called the PCR reads again in MiXCR, with one record for every CDR3 protein. The sample carries 15,000 to 20,000 distinct CDR3 sequences, approximately 50% recorded once. The sequencing sample was made of CD8+ T cells from the margin of a lung tumor. The receptor set was obtained from a male donor with lung adenocarcinoma. The CD4 and CD8 labels of this study may be unreliable.

As for this clonotype: Mismatch with germline at one junction end may stem from a read error. V gene TRBV10-1 combines with J gene TRBJ2-3; the D gene is possibly TRBD2 (6 bases). The CDR3 is made up of 15 amino acids. The germline CDR1 and CDR2 sequences are WNHNN and SYGVQD (reference sequence). The CDR3 loop is CASSAEGWSKNTQYF. Here the CDR3 DNA reads TGCGCCAGCAGTGCGGAGGGGTGGAGCAAAAACACTCAGTATTTC.

The chain joins TRBV6-5 to TRBJ2-5; 10 bases align to TRBD2. The CDR3 length is 17 residues. CDR1 is MNHEY and CDR2 is SVGAGI in the germline V gene. The junction had 12 bases not matched to a gene; V was cut back by 4 bases and J by 4 bases. CDR3 loop: CASSSTLAGTRRETQYF. The DNA of the CDR3 is TGTGCCAGCAGTTCCACACTAGCGGGGACTCGGAGAGAGACCCAGTACTTC.

The J gene is TRBJ2-3, the V gene TRBV27, with D perhaps matching TRBD1 (5 bases). The J call is uncertain, as TRBJ2-7 better fits the DNA end. The CDR3 covers 15 residues. Germline V gives CDR1 MNHEY, CDR2 SMNVEV (reference sequence). The CDR3: CASTLGLTGTDTQYF. Written as DNA, the CDR3 is TGTGCCAGCACCTTGGGGCTGACTGGCACAGATACGCAGTACTTC.

The V and J genes are TRBV7-8 and TRBJ2-3; 7 positions agree with TRBD1. The end of the DNA fits TRBJ2-7 better, so the J call may be wrong. Germline CDR1 and CDR2: SGHVS and FQNEAQ. The CDR3 is 13 residues long. The CDR3 DNA reads TGTGCCAGCAGAGGGGACAGCTACAATGAGCAGTACTTC. Its translation: CASRGDSYNEQYF.

The sample holds a few counts of this clonotype. This chain connects TRBV6-5 to TRBJ2-7; D call uncertain. The CDR3 extends over 14 amino acids. Germline V gene sequence: CDR1 MNHEY, CDR2 SVGAGI. V was trimmed by 6 bases and J by 2 bases, leaving 14 bases between them. CDR3 DNA: TGTGCCAGCAGCTACGTACACGGGCCCTACGAGCAGTACTTC. Translated, it gives CASSYVHGPYEQYF.

On this clonotype: Sequence at one end of the junction differs from germline and may be a read error. The chain recombines TRBV6-1 with TRBJ2-3; the D gene is possibly TRBD2 (6 bases). Germline loops: CDR1 MNHNS, CDR2 SASEGT. This CDR3 region has 15 residues. CDR3 in DNA: TGTGCCCGCAGCTCGGGGGTGTGCGCCAAAGACACGCAGTACTTT. Its translation: CARSSGVCAKDTQYF.

This clonotype occurred once. The J gene is TRBJ2-3, the V gene TRBV6-1; D possibly uses TRBD1 or TRBD2 (5 bases each). With the DNA end fitting TRBJ2-5 better, the J assignment may be wrong. Per the germline V gene, CDR1 is MNHNS and CDR2 is SASEGT. The CDR3 has 14 amino acids. In nucleotides, the CDR3 is TGTGCCAGCCGCCGGGACCTGGGGACAGAGACCCAGTACTTC. It specifies CASRRDLGTETQYF.

J is TRBJ2-5 and V is TRBV10-3, with 8 bases aligning to TRBD2. The germline V gene encodes CDR1 ENHRY and CDR2 SYGVKD. CDR3 size: 14 residues. CDR3 amino acids: CAGLGGGERETQYF. The CDR3 coding sequence is TGTGCGGGGCTCGGGGGGGGAGAGCGAGAGACCCAGTACTTC.

The gene calls are TRBV6-1 and TRBJ2-4, with no clear D. The DNA end is more similar to TRBJ2-1, so the J call may be wrong. The CDR3 runs to 11 residues. In germline, CDR1 is MNHNS, CDR2 SASEGT. The CDR3 spells CASKRRNEQFF. CDR3 in DNA: TGTGCCAGCAAGAGGCGAAATGAGCAGTTCTTC.

A single count supports this clonotype. In this CDR3 the conserved last residue, phenylalanine or tryptophan, is missing, so a read error is likely. The limits of the CDR3 on the DNA are not certain, so only TCRdb's listed CDR3 is given. The chain couples TRBV6-1 to TRBJ2-1; the D call in the table, TRBD1, was not verified against the DNA. CDR1 and CDR2 (germline): MNHNS, SASEGT. 8 amino acids form the CDR3, both terminal residues included. CDR3 protein: CASSIRVP.

This clonotype showed up many times. The chain is built from TRBV12-3 or TRBV12-4 and TRBJ2-1; 7 bases fit TRBD1. The closer fit of TRBJ2-7 to the DNA end suggests the J call may be wrong. This CDR3 region has 13 residues. The CDR3 is CASSPGQVYEQYF. CDR3 nucleotides: TGTGCCAGCAGCCCCGGACAGGTCTACGAGCAGTACTTC.

This clonotype was recorded at least ten times. The chain couples TRBV14 to TRBJ2-7, with a weak D call TRBD1 (5 bases). V shed 0 bases and J shed 4 bases, with 13 bases lying between them. The CDR3 extends over 15 amino acids. Germline CDR1 is SGHDN and CDR2 is FVKESK. The CDR3 DNA reads as TGTGCCAGCAGCCAAGACTGGGGCGGAGAATACGAGCAGTACTTC. Protein: CASSQDWGGEYEQYF. Drawing the rest from reference TRBV14 and TRBJ2-7, the complete variable domain is EAGVTQFPSHSVIEKGQTVTLRCDPISGHDNLYWYRRVMGKEIKFLLHFVKESKQDESGMPNNRFLAERTGGTYSTLKVQPAELEDSGVYFCASSQDWGGEYEQYFGPGTRLTVT.

Ten or more counts support this clonotype. The J gene is TRBJ2-5, the V gene TRBV11-2, with 12 bases matching TRBD2. Germline V lookup: CDR1 SGHAT, CDR2 FQNNGV. J lost 10 bases, V lost 0 bases, and 0 bases had no gene match. The CDR3 has 13 amino acids. The CDR3 sequence is CASSLETSGGQYF. Written as DNA, the CDR3 is TGTGCCAGCAGCTTAGAGACTAGCGGGGGCCAGTACTTC.

This clonotype counts as medium-sized. The rearrangement joins TRBV27 to TRBJ2-1; TRBD2 agrees at 7 bases. From germline, CDR1 is MNHEY and CDR2 SMNVEV (reference sequence). The J segment lost 2 bases and the V segment lost 5 bases, leaving 9 bases of the junction unmatched. This CDR3 spans 16 amino acids. The CDR3 DNA follows: TGTGCCAGCAGTCTCAAAACTAGCGTACCCTACAATGAGCAGTTCTTC. This gives the protein CASSLKTSVPYNEQFF.